The clone carrying this T cell receptor (beta chain) came up once. Its target is not known. The CDR3 length is 14 residues. V dropped 4 bases and J dropped 0 bases, with 4 bases sitting between them. CDR1 is SGHTA and CDR2 is FQGTGA in the germline V gene. Primers included in the PCR were 60 Vbeta and 13 Jbeta primers. The method was immunoSEQ multiplex PCR; TCRdb's version includes in-frame clones alone and lacks a portion of them. The sample holds around 99,000 clones; about 74% are singletons and the top ten take approximately 14%. This entry comes from a study of cytomegalovirus exposure and HLA in healthy donors. Findings of the study overall: Both high specificity and high sensitivity reportedly marked the classifier's diagnosis of cytomegalovirus status.

The V call is TRBV7-3, the J call TRBJ2-6; D gene unclear. This clonotype was sampled from a woman aged 35 to 49 in good health and CMV-seropositive. The sequencing sample was made of PBMCs. The CDR3 protein is CASSSISGANVLTF. The CDR3 DNA follows: TGTGCCAGCAGCTCCATCTCTGGGGCCAACGTCCTGACTTTC.